The entry below gives a single TCR beta chain sequence along with its context. Its antigen remains unidentified. Relying on iRepertoire HTBI primers and Arm-PCR of CDR3 regions, the team built TCR beta libraries. TCRdb re-analysed the multiplex PCR reads in MiXCR, keeping a single row per CDR3 protein. Here the sample spans about 430,000 distinct CDR3 sequences, 14% to 15% being singletons. This CDR3 spans 16 amino acids. The germline V gene encodes CDR1 MGHDK and CDR2 SYGVNS. V gave up 4 bases and J gave up 9 bases; unmatched junction bases: 10. Time point in this sample: newly diagnosed GD, antithyroid drugs for less than 3 months. PBMCs were the source of the RNA used for TCR sequencing. The data were obtained in a study of regulatory T cells in long-lasting Graves disease. Overall study findings and caveats: Persistent disease was associated with favored TRBV28 usage and with favored use of TRBJ1-2 and TRBJ2-5. Shared public clonotypes totalled approximately 3,000 in persistent patients, compared with about 930 in new patients.

The data were also submitted as part of a second study, on T cells in Graves' hyperthyroidism and ophthalmopathy. This second report adds: Uncontrolled infection, other autoimmune disease, pregnancy or lactation excluded patients.

This chain uses TRBV25-1 with TRBJ2-1, with 12 bases identical to TRBD2. The input for sequencing was peripheral blood mononuclear cells (PBMCs), taken at new diagnosis, from a patient treated with antithyroid drugs. The clonotype was recovered from a middle-aged woman with Graves disease. The CDR3 sequence: CASSASGLAGLGEQFF. Here the CDR3 DNA reads TGTGCCAGCAGTGCCTCGGGACTAGCGGGCTTGGGTGAGCAGTTCTTC.